Listed here are 30 T cell receptor beta chains from one sample, sequenced in a study of neoadjuvant anti-PD-1 for oral cavity cancer. The data were produced by immunoSEQ multiplex PCR, yet TCRdb's version contains in-frame clones alone and is incomplete. This sample carries several thousand clones, roughly 70% of them seen once, and the ten largest clones take around 2.8%. Time point meaning: after neoadjuvant nivolumab, at surgical resection. The sample here was PBMCs, taken after nivolumab (anti-PD-1) treatment. The receptors here all came from a person aged 40-85 years with oral cavity squamous cell carcinoma.

The V and J genes are TRBV5-1 and TRBJ2-3, with 9 bases matching TRBD2. Germline CDR1 and CDR2: SGHRS and YFSETQ. This CDR3 comprises 17 residues. Trimming cost V 0 bases and J 2 bases; bases outside gene matches: 7. The CDR3 protein is CASSLGALAGNTDTQYF. The CDR3 region has the DNA TGCGCCAGCAGCTTGGGCGCCCTAGCGGGGAACACAGATACGCAGTATTTT.

The chain recombines TRBV7-9 with TRBJ2-7; no reliable D call. Germline CDR1 is SEHNR and CDR2 is FQNEAQ (reference sequence). The CDR3 is made up of 15 amino acids. Trimming cost V 0 bases and J 2 bases, with 11 bases left between them. CDR3 nucleotides: TGTGCCAGCAGCTTAGCATCCGGGTGGGCCTACGAGCAGTACTTC. Translating gives CASSLASGWAYEQYF.

The chain joins TRBV5-1 to TRBJ1-1; no clear D. V gave up 0 bases and J gave up 4 bases, with 13 bases separating them. This CDR3 spans 15 amino acids. Germline CDR1 reads SGHRS; CDR2 reads YFSETQ. The CDR3 DNA follows: TGCGCCAGCAGCTTGGCCTTGACGGGCGGCACTGAAGCTTTCTTT. Translating it yields CASSLALTGGTEAFF.

Sample share makes this clone large. V is TRBV6-1 and J is TRBJ2-7, with TRBD1 matching over 9 bases. After removal of 1 base from V and 4 bases from J, the junction contained 5 bases not matched to a gene. Germline CDR1 and CDR2: MNHNS and SASEGT. The CDR3 contains 15 residues. The CDR3 coding sequence is TGTGCCAGCAGTGAAGTCGAGACAGGGGGGTACGAGCAGTACTTC. Its protein is CASSEVETGGYEQYF.

V is TRBV7-9 and J is TRBJ2-5, with TRBD2 matching over 11 bases. The CDR3 has 16 residues. Germline trimming cut 5 bases from V and 1 base from J; bases unmatched to any gene: 6. In germline, CDR1 is SEHNR, CDR2 FQNEAQ (reference sequence). CDR3 protein: CASSALAGGPQETQYF. Written as DNA, the CDR3 is TGTGCCAGCAGCGCCCTAGCGGGGGGCCCCCAAGAGACCCAGTACTTC. Full variable domain (remainder filled in from reference TRBV7-9 and TRBJ2-5): DTGVSQNPRHKITKRGQNVTFRCDPISEHNRLYWYRQTLGQGPEFLTYFQNEAQLEKSRLLSDRFSAERPKGSFSTLEIQRTEQGDSAMYLCASSALAGGPQETQYFGPGTRLLVL.

This chain connects TRBV7-9 to TRBJ1-2; weak D call: TRBD1 (5 bases). Deletions cut 6 bases from V and 8 bases from J, with 19 bases between. Germline V lookup: CDR1 SEHNR, CDR2 FQNEAQ (reference sequence). The CDR3 totals 14 residues. CDR3 region: CASSPEGWTTGYTF. The DNA for the CDR3 is TGTGCCAGCAGTCCCGAGGGGTGGACCACGGGCTACACCTTC.

The rearrangement joins TRBV7-2 to TRBJ1-5, with D unresolved. Trimming shortened V by 5 bases and J by 0 bases, and 11 bases separated the two germline ends. Germline V CDR1 and CDR2: SGHTA, FQGNSA. The CDR3 length is 15 residues. The CDR3 nucleotides read TGTGCCAGCAGCGTAAGGGTGAATAGCAATCAGCCCCAGCATTTT. It codes for CASSVRVNSNQPQHF.

The V and J genes are TRBV10-2 and TRBJ2-7; the D gene is possibly TRBD2 (6 bases). The germline CDR1 and CDR2 sequences are WSHSY and SAAADI. CDR3 length: 13 amino acids. V lost 6 bases to trimming and J lost 0 bases, with 9 bases between them. CDR3 protein: CASRAGSSYEQYF. CDR3 bases: TGCGCCAGCAGGGCGGGGAGCTCCTACGAGCAGTACTTC.

This clone has just a few counts. The V and J genes are TRBV11-2 and TRBJ1-3; perhaps TRBD1 as D (5 bases). Germline CDR1 reads SGHAT; CDR2 reads FQNNGV. CDR3 size: 14 residues. V dropped 3 bases and J dropped 4 bases, with 10 bases sitting between them. The CDR3 reads CASSFVGAGNTIYF. The CDR3 region has the DNA TGTGCCAGCAGCTTCGTCGGGGCCGGAAACACCATATATTTT.

This chain uses TRBV7-4 with TRBJ1-4; D call uncertain. V lost 5 bases and J lost 3, with 7 bases in between. Germline V gives CDR1 SGHVT, CDR2 SQSDAQ. The CDR3 extends over 13 amino acids. In DNA, the CDR3 is TGTGCCAGCAGCAGTCGGTCTAATGAAAAACTGTTTTTT. This codes for CASSSRSNEKLFF.

The chain uses TRBV9 and TRBJ2-2; D is undetermined. Trimming stripped 0 bases from V and 3 bases from J, with 12 bases between. In germline, CDR1 is SGDLS, CDR2 YYNGEE. The CDR3 runs 16 residues. As DNA, the CDR3 is TGTGCCAGCAGCGTAGACCCGTTTAGGGACACCGGGGAGCTGTTTTTT. Residues: CASSVDPFRDTGELFF.

This chain joins TRBV5-4 and TRBJ2-7; a possible D gene is TRBD1 (5 bases). Germline values: CDR1 SGHNT, CDR2 YYREEE (reference sequence). The germline V and J ends were trimmed by 4 bases and 4 bases, with 21 bases remaining between them. The CDR3 totals 16 residues. This CDR3 reads CASSKAGREWGYEQYF. The CDR3 DNA is TGTGCCAGCAGCAAAGCCGGCAGGGAATGGGGATACGAGCAGTACTTC.

The chain links TRBV7-8 to TRBJ2-1; 9 nucleotides match TRBD2. The CDR3 sequence is 15 residues long. Germline assignment: CDR1 SGHVS and CDR2 FQNEAQ. The junction had 6 bases not matched to a gene; V was cut back by 5 bases and J by 4 bases. CDR3 protein: CASSRLAVPYNEQFF. Here the CDR3 DNA reads TGTGCCAGCAGCCGACTAGCGGTTCCATACAATGAGCAGTTCTTC.

The V call is TRBV25-1, the J call TRBJ2-2, with 9 bases that match TRBD1. Trimming took 7 bases from V and 6 from J; bases not matched to a gene: 9. In germline, CDR1 is MGHDK, CDR2 SYGVNS. The CDR3 contains 15 residues. The CDR3 nucleotides are TGTGCCAGCACCCTAGGGACAGGGCGCCCCGGGGAGCTGTTTTTT. Its protein product is CASTLGTGRPGELFF.

This rearrangement joins TRBV7-8 to TRBJ1-1; no definite D call. CDR3 length: 15 amino acids. CDR1 SGHVS and CDR2 FQNEAQ come from the germline V gene. V was pared by 0 bases and J by 2 bases, with 10 bases between. The CDR3 region is CASSLAVQLNTEAFF. As DNA, the CDR3 is TGTGCCAGCAGCTTAGCGGTACAGTTAAACACTGAAGCTTTCTTT.

The chain couples TRBV19 to TRBJ1-4; D is possibly TRBD1 (5 bases). This CDR3 has 15 amino acids. V lost 3 bases and J lost 4, with 12 bases in between. Looked up from germline, CDR1 is LNHDA and CDR2 is SQIVND (reference sequence). In DNA, the CDR3 is TGTGCCAGTAGTATCAGGGTTCAGAATAATGAAAAACTGTTTTTT. It yields the protein CASSIRVQNNEKLFF.

The chain combines TRBV6-1 with TRBJ1-4; 7 bases align to TRBD1. The CDR3 has 16 residues. The germline gives CDR1 MNHNS, CDR2 SASEGT. V lost 2 bases, J lost 7 bases, and 10 bases stayed unmatched. CDR3 protein: CASSETRGQGGEKLFF. In DNA, the CDR3 is TGTGCCAGCAGTGAAACAAGGGGGCAGGGGGGTGAAAAACTGTTTTTT.

The chain joins TRBV30 to TRBJ1-1; no definite D call. V dropped 0 bases and J dropped 0 bases, with 17 bases sitting between them. The CDR3 runs 17 residues. Germline V gene sequence: CDR1 GTSNPN, CDR2 SVGIG (reference sequence). The CDR3 spells CAWSVPRIQRMNTEAFF. CDR3 DNA: TGTGCCTGGAGTGTTCCCCGGATCCAGAGGATGAACACTGAAGCTTTCTTT.

The J gene is TRBJ2-1, the V gene TRBV4-2, with a weak D call TRBD1 (5 bases). V lost 3 bases to trimming and J lost 5 bases, with 14 bases between them. This CDR3 is 15 amino acids long. Germline V CDR1 and CDR2: LGHNA, YNFKEQ. The DNA of the CDR3 is TGTGCCAGCAGCCAGGCCCTAGGGGCAAACAATGAGCAGTTCTTC. It codes for CASSQALGANNEQFF.

The rearrangement joins TRBV6-6 to TRBJ1-2; D is perhaps TRBD1 (5 bases). This CDR3 comprises 15 residues. V lost 10 bases to trimming and J lost 3 bases, with 21 bases between them. Germline V CDR1 and CDR2: MNHNY, SVGAGI (reference sequence). CDR3 residues: CATRPWRGWDYGYTF. DNA for the CDR3: TGTGCCACCCGCCCCTGGAGGGGCTGGGACTATGGCTACACCTTC.

This chain uses TRBV6-1 with TRBJ1-6; TRBD1 matches 9 bases. The trim removed 3 bases at V and 9 bases at J, leaving 3 bases unmatched. The CDR3 loop spans 14 amino acids. CDR1 MNHNS and CDR2 SASEGT come from the germline V gene. Written as DNA, the CDR3 is TGTGCCAGCAGTGATGGGACAGGGAGTTCACCCCTCCACTTT. Its protein product is CASSDGTGSSPLHF.

This clone was seen a few times. V and J are TRBV7-3 and TRBJ2-7; 9 nucleotides match TRBD2. The CDR3 contains 15 residues. Germline V gives CDR1 SGHTA, CDR2 FQGTGA. The V segment lost 6 bases and the J segment 0 bases; nucleotides outside the gene matches: 6. The CDR3 DNA is TGTGCCAGCAGTGCGACTAGCGGATCCTCCTACGAGCAGTACTTC. Translation: CASSATSGSSYEQYF.

V and J are TRBV6-5 and TRBJ2-1; 9 positions agree with TRBD1. Germline CDR1 is MNHEY and CDR2 is SVGAGI. V lost 8 bases to trimming and J lost 10 bases; unmatched junction nucleotides: 9. This CDR3 contains 13 residues. For the CDR3, the DNA is TGTGCCAGCTACCACAGGGGGCTGAGGGAGCAGTTCTTC. It is translated as CASYHRGLREQFF.

This sequence joins TRBV2 and TRBJ1-5, with D tentatively TRBD1 (6 bases). The CDR3 has 13 residues. From germline, CDR1 is SNHLY and CDR2 FYNNEI. V lost 7 bases, J lost 4 bases, and 11 bases lay in between. The CDR3 region is CASNPQGNQPQHF. For the CDR3, the DNA is TGTGCCAGCAATCCACAGGGAAATCAGCCCCAGCATTTT.

In its sample, this clone was seen once. The chain links TRBV6-5 to TRBJ1-6; D uncertain. There are 15 residues in the CDR3. Germline V gene lookup returns CDR1 MNHEY and CDR2 SVGAGI. The V end was cut by 6 bases, the J end by 8 bases, with 17 bases between. In DNA form, the CDR3 reads TGTGCCAGCAGCTCCCGCCGTGGATCAGATTCACCCCTCCACTTT. Translation: CASSSRRGSDSPLHF.

There are a few counts of this clone. The genes are TRBV7-6 and TRBJ1-5; D remains ambiguous. Germline V gives CDR1 SGHVS, CDR2 FNYEAQ. The CDR3 is 15 amino acids. The germline V and J ends were trimmed by 1 base and 7 bases, with 14 bases remaining between them. CDR3 sequence (DNA): TGTGCCAGCAGCTTAGAAGGTGTTCGAGGGCAGCCCCAGCATTTT. Its protein product is CASSLEGVRGQPQHF.

The chain recombines TRBV5-1 with TRBJ2-3; D could derive from TRBD1 or TRBD2 (6 bases each). Looked up from germline, CDR1 is SGHRS and CDR2 is YFSETQ. The germline V and J ends were trimmed by 6 bases and 2 bases, with 19 bases remaining between them. There are 16 residues in the CDR3. In DNA, the CDR3 is TGCGCCAGCAATTCTGTGACGGGGGCAATCACAGATACGCAGTATTTT. It specifies CASNSVTGAITDTQYF.

This clone appeared a few times. The chain carries TRBV18 and TRBJ2-6; no reliable D call. V shed 5 bases and J shed 2 bases, with 10 bases lying between them. This CDR3 region has 15 residues. The germline V gene has CDR1 KGHSH and CDR2 LQKENI. CDR3 sequence reads: CASSAVSPGANVLTF. For the CDR3, the DNA is TGTGCCAGCTCAGCAGTCTCCCCTGGGGCCAACGTCCTGACTTTC. Filled out from reference TRBV18 and TRBJ2-6, the complete variable domain reads NAGVMQNPRHLVRRRGQEARLRCSPMKGHSHVYWYRQLPEEGLKFMVYLQKENIIDESGMPKERFSAEFPKEGPSILRIQQVVRGDSAAYFCASSAVSPGANVLTFGAGSRLTVL.

The chain recombines TRBV19 with TRBJ2-5, with 7 bases matching TRBD2. This CDR3 region has 15 residues. Germline values: CDR1 LNHDA, CDR2 SQIVND (reference sequence). V was clipped by 1 base and J by 2 bases; unmatched bases: 4. The CDR3 sequence is CASSIGGGLQETQYF. The CDR3 DNA is TGTGCCAGTAGTATAGGGGGGGGACTACAAGAGACCCAGTACTTC.

The rearrangement joins TRBV5-1 to TRBJ2-3; 7 positions agree with TRBD1. V was clipped by 1 base and J by 4 bases; unmatched bases: 6. Per germline, CDR1 SGHRS and CDR2 YFSETQ. The length of the CDR3 is 15 residues. CDR3 in amino acids: CASSLQGDDPDTQYF. Here the CDR3 DNA reads TGCGCCAGCAGCTTGCAGGGGGATGATCCAGATACGCAGTATTTT.